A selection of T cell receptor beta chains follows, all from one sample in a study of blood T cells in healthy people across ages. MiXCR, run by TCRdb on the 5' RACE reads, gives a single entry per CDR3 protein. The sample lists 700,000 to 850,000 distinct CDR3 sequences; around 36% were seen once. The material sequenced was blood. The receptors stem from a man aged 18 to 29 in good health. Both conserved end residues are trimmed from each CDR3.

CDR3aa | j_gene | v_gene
ASRPTRRYGYT | TRBJ1-2 | TRBV6-2/TRBV6-3
SARDLDRGTGELF | TRBJ2-2 | TRBV20-1
ASSFRRLNTEAF | TRBJ1-1 | TRBV12-3/TRBV12-4
AWSSDGSYEQY | . | TRBV30
ASSSMTGQHSPPH | TRBJ1-6 | TRBV5-1
ASSSEAGEETQY | TRBJ2-5 | TRBV5-1
ASSERGLAGGFQDTQY | TRBJ2-3 | TRBV25-1
ASSQDSSPNEQF | TRBJ2-1 | TRBV4-3
VSSGAGGYT | TRBJ1-2 | TRBV27
ASSPPPSNTGELF | TRBJ2-2 | TRBV7-2
ASSLIGGVNTGELF | TRBJ2-2 | TRBV12-3/TRBV12-4
SASTSGGGNQPQH | TRBJ1-5 | TRBV20-1
ASSPRQGTPYEQY | TRBJ2-7 | TRBV5-1
ASSVRWGETQY | TRBJ2-5 | TRBV7-2
ASSLENRGGYT | TRBJ1-2 | TRBV12-3/TRBV12-4
ASSITPRGVSTEAF | TRBJ1-1 | TRBV7-8
ASSVGGSGAREQY | TRBJ2-5 | TRBV9
ASSQGPGGGSSYNEQF | TRBJ2-1 | TRBV4-3
ASSPIPGQGNNNEQF | TRBJ2-1 | TRBV7-3
ASSLRRGTYEQY | TRBJ2-7 | TRBV11-1
ASSLDPDTDTQY | TRBJ2-3 | TRBV5-1
ASSPGTFLPQH | TRBJ1-5 | TRBV12-3/TRBV12-4
ASSLAFWGTGSYNEQY | TRBJ2-7 | TRBV5-1
ASSPEGGYQETQY | TRBJ2-5 | TRBV12-3/TRBV12-4
ASSEAGGGNQPQH | TRBJ1-5 | TRBV2
ASSLGDTQPQH | TRBJ1-5 | TRBV7-8
ASSPTSGGYYNEQF | TRBJ2-1 | TRBV2
ASADRGTDTQY | TRBJ2-3 | TRBV4-2